This T cell receptor (beta chain) comes out of a study of T-cell reconstitution after alpha-beta-depleted transplantation in children. This sample's TCRbeta library carried unique molecular identifier barcodes. TCRdb independently ran MiXCR on the PCR reads; one entry per CDR3 protein. This table holds approximately 640,000 distinct CDR3 sequences, roughly 17% found once. This clonotype occurred many times. This sequence originates from a human donor who donated a stem cell graft to a child with acute myeloid leukemia. This specimen was PBMCs from the stem cell graft donor, taken from the stem cell graft.

CDR3 loop: CSARDRNRNTDTQYF. Written as DNA, the CDR3 is TGCAGTGCTAGAGATCGAAACCGGAACACAGATACGCAGTATTTT. The V call is TRBV20-1, the J call TRBJ2-3, with unresolved D. This CDR3 spans 15 amino acids. Between the trimmed V and J ends, which lost 0 bases and 2 bases, there was a span of 12 bases. Germline V gives CDR1 DFQATT, CDR2 SNEGSKA (reference sequence).